This is a list of T cell receptor beta chains from one sample in a study of T cell responses to AZD1222 COVID-19 vaccine. Clones were sequenced by immunoSEQ multiplex PCR, and TCRdb holds only the in-frame ones, with some missing. The sample yields over 110,000 clones, 85% to 95% seen once. The material was peripheral blood, obtained on day 0 of AZD1222 vaccination. The receptors originated from an adult in good health. The CDR3 runs from the conserved cysteine through the conserved F or W. A D gene is named only where the DNA matches it firmly. For some rows the clone size is stated as once, few or many, or as a class when expanded; others skip it.

size: NA
V: TRBV5-1
J: TRBJ2-5
D: NA
DNA: TGCGCCAGCAGAAAGGGGTCTGAAGAGACCCAGTACTTC
CDR3: CASRKGSEETQYF

size: NA
V: TRBV20-1
J: TRBJ1-2
D: NA
DNA: TGCAGTGCTAGTAGTTTGTCGGCGGGGGACTATGGCTACACCTTC
CDR3: CSASSLSAGDYGYTF

size: NA
V: TRBV7-9
J: TRBJ2-7
D: NA
DNA: TGTGCCAGCAGCCCGCCTTCAGCGGAGTACGAGCAGTACTTC
CDR3: CASSPPSAEYEQYF

size: NA
V: TRBV3-1/TRBV3-2
J: TRBJ1-1
D: NA
DNA: TGTGCCAGCACTTTCATGGGGGCGGAGAACACTGAAGCTTTCTTT
CDR3: CASTFMGAENTEAFF

size: NA
V: TRBV12-3/TRBV12-4
J: TRBJ2-7
D: NA
DNA: TGTGCCAGCAGTTTTACAGGCTACGAGCAGTACTTC
CDR3: CASSFTGYEQYF

size: NA
V: TRBV6-5
J: TRBJ1-1
D: TRBD1
DNA: TGTGCCAGCAGACCCCCACAGGGGCGGTGGACTGAAGCTTTCTTT
CDR3: CASRPPQGRWTEAFF

size: NA
V: TRBV6-5
J: TRBJ1-4
D: NA
DNA: TGTGCCAGCAGTTACCGGAACAGCGAGAAACTGTTTTTT
CDR3: CASSYRNSEKLFF

size: NA
V: TRBV5-6
J: TRBJ1-2
D: TRBD1
DNA: TGTGCCAGCAGCGGGGACAGGGAATTTGCGGGCTACACCTTC
CDR3: CASSGDREFAGYTF

size: NA
V: TRBV15
J: TRBJ2-7
D: TRBD2
DNA: TGTGCCACCAGCAGAGAGCCTAGCGGCGACTACGAGCAGTACTTC
CDR3: CATSREPSGDYEQYF

size: NA
V: TRBV7-2
J: TRBJ2-7
D: NA
DNA: TGTGCCAGCAGCTTATGGCTTTACGAGCAGTACTTC
CDR3: CASSLWLYEQYF

size: NA
V: TRBV5-6
J: TRBJ2-2
D: TRBD2
DNA: TGTGCCAGCAGCTTGGGTTTAGCGGGATCCGGGGAGCTGTTTTTT
CDR3: CASSLGLAGSGELFF

size: few
V: TRBV9
J: TRBJ1-1
D: TRBD1
DNA: TGTGCCAGCAGCCCAGCGGGACAGCTAACTGAAGCTTTCTTT
CDR3: CASSPAGQLTEAFF

size: NA
V: TRBV2
J: TRBJ1-1
D: NA
DNA: TGTGCCAGCAGAGAGCTACTGGTTGCGAACACTGAAGCTTTCTTT
CDR3: CASRELLVANTEAFF

size: once
V: TRBV19
J: TRBJ2-2
D: NA
DNA: TGTGCCAGTAGTATCAAGGGGCCCGGGGAGCTGTTTTTT
CDR3: CASSIKGPGELFF

size: NA
V: TRBV7-2
J: TRBJ1-1
D: TRBD1
DNA: TGTGCCAGCAGCTCGGGACAGGAGAACACTGAAGCTTTCTTT
CDR3: CASSSGQENTEAFF

size: NA
V: TRBV6-2/TRBV6-3
J: TRBJ2-3
D: TRBD2
DNA: TGTGCCAGCAGCCCTATAGCGGGATCTACCACAGATACGCAGTATTTT
CDR3: CASSPIAGSTTDTQYF

size: NA
V: TRBV2
J: TRBJ2-7
D: NA
DNA: TGTGCCAGCAGTAGCTCGAAAGGGTTTTGGGAGCAGTACTTC
CDR3: CASSSSKGFWEQYF

size: once
V: TRBV27
J: TRBJ2-7
D: NA
DNA: TGTGCCAGCAGTCTACGGGGCCTAGGGCAGGGGACTTACGAGCAGTACTTC
CDR3: CASSLRGLGQGTYEQYF

size: NA
V: TRBV19
J: TRBJ2-2
D: TRBD1
DNA: TGTGCCAGCCGGTTGTCAGGGGGCCCCGGGGAGCTGTTTTTT
CDR3: CASRLSGGPGELFF

size: NA
V: TRBV12-5
J: TRBJ2-3
D: NA
DNA: TGTGCTAGTGGTCCCCCCTCCCCTAAGGGGACAGATACGCAGTATTTT
CDR3: CASGPPSPKGTDTQYF

size: NA
V: TRBV3-1/TRBV3-2
J: TRBJ2-3
D: NA
DNA: TGTGCCAGCAGCCAAGTAGACCCTAGCACAGATACGCAGTATTTT
CDR3: CASSQVDPSTDTQYF

size: NA
V: TRBV7-9
J: TRBJ2-2
D: TRBD2
DNA: TGTGCCAGCAGCAAGCGGGAGGGAAACACCGGGGAGCTGTTTTTT
CDR3: CASSKREGNTGELFF

size: NA
V: TRBV18
J: TRBJ1-4
D: TRBD1
DNA: TGTGCCAGCTCACCTCGGACAGGTACTGATGAAAAACTGTTTTTT
CDR3: CASSPRTGTDEKLFF

size: NA
V: TRBV7-3
J: TRBJ2-2
D: NA
DNA: TGTGCCAGCAGCTTAACCGGGGACACCGGGGAGCTGTTTTTT
CDR3: CASSLTGDTGELFF

size: few
V: TRBV29-1
J: TRBJ2-7
D: NA
DNA: TGCAGCGCAAGGGTTTCTTCCTACGAGCAGTACTTC
CDR3: CSARVSSYEQYF

size: NA
V: TRBV19
J: TRBJ1-6
D: NA
DNA: TGTGCCAGTAGTATCAACAGGGAGAGTTCACCCCTCCACTTT
CDR3: CASSINRESSPLHF

size: NA
V: TRBV11-2
J: TRBJ1-4
D: NA
DNA: TGTGCCAGCAGGCTCCAGGGTCCATTTACTTATAATGAAAAACTGTTTTTT
CDR3: CASRLQGPFTYNEKLFF

size: NA
V: TRBV7-9
J: TRBJ1-6
D: NA
DNA: TGTGCCAGCAGCTTGAGCTATAATTCACCCCTCCACTTT
CDR3: CASSLSYNSPLHF

size: NA
V: TRBV27
J: TRBJ1-1
D: NA
DNA: TGTGCCAGCAGTCTCTCGGGGCAGGCCGAAGCTTTCTTT
CDR3: CASSLSGQAEAFF

size: NA
V: TRBV2
J: TRBJ2-3
D: TRBD2
DNA: TGTGCCAGCGGGACTAGCGGGATCCAACTGGAAACGCAGTATTTT
CDR3: CASGTSGIQLETQYF

size: NA
V: TRBV29-1
J: TRBJ1-1
D: NA
DNA: TGCAGCGTCGTAGGGACCGGTCTCGGCACTGAAGCTTTCTTT
CDR3: CSVVGTGLGTEAFF

size: NA
V: TRBV2
J: TRBJ1-5
D: NA
DNA: TGTGCCAGCAGTGATTTAGGGGGGGCGGGTCAGCCCCAGCATTTT
CDR3: CASSDLGGAGQPQHF

size: NA
V: TRBV5-1
J: TRBJ2-1
D: NA
DNA: TGCGCCAGCAGCTTGGTGGGGGGAAGCCCCTACAATGAGCAGTTCTTC
CDR3: CASSLVGGSPYNEQFF

size: NA
V: TRBV19
J: TRBJ1-5
D: TRBD1
DNA: TGTGCCAGTACCAGGACAGGTAATAGCAATCAGCCCCAGCATTTT
CDR3: CASTRTGNSNQPQHF

size: NA
V: TRBV7-2
J: TRBJ2-3
D: TRBD2
DNA: TGTGCCAGCAGCTTTTTTGGTAGCGGGAGGGGCACAGATACGCAGTATTTT
CDR3: CASSFFGSGRGTDTQYF

size: NA
V: TRBV5-1
J: TRBJ2-6
D: NA
DNA: TGCGCCAGCAGCTCTCTCCTCGGGGCCAACGTCCTGACTTTC
CDR3: CASSSLLGANVLTF

size: NA
V: TRBV7-9
J: TRBJ1-3
D: NA
DNA: TGTGCCAGCAGCCATCCCGCCGCGGGACACAGCTCTGGAAACACCATATATTTT
CDR3: CASSHPAAGHSSGNTIYF

size: NA
V: TRBV9
J: TRBJ2-1
D: TRBD2
DNA: TGTGCCAGCAGCGTAGTAAGCGGGGGGAACAATGAGCAGTTCTTC
CDR3: CASSVVSGGNNEQFF

size: NA
V: TRBV15
J: TRBJ2-3
D: TRBD2
DNA: TGTGCCACCAGCAGAGATTTTGTTCCTAGCGGTAGCACAGATACGCAGTATTTT
CDR3: CATSRDFVPSGSTDTQYF

size: NA
V: TRBV10-3
J: TRBJ2-3
D: NA
DNA: TGTGCCATCAGTGCTCGGGCAGGGAGCCTTCCAGATACGCAGTATTTT
CDR3: CAISARAGSLPDTQYF

size: NA
V: TRBV10-3
J: TRBJ2-5
D: NA
DNA: TGTGCCATCAGTGACGTTGAAGAGACCCAGTACTTC
CDR3: CAISDVEETQYF

size: few
V: TRBV27
J: TRBJ2-5
D: TRBD1
DNA: TGTGCCAGCGGCACAGGGGGAGAGACCCAGTACTTC
CDR3: CASGTGGETQYF

size: NA
V: TRBV5-4
J: TRBJ2-3
D: NA
DNA: TGTGCCAGCAGCTTGCCGAAGGGGCCAGATACGCAGTATTTT
CDR3: CASSLPKGPDTQYF

size: NA
V: TRBV7-8
J: TRBJ1-6
D: NA
DNA: TGTGCCAGCAGCTTAGATGGCACCTCTGCCTCCTATAATTCACCCCTCCACTTT
CDR3: CASSLDGTSASYNSPLHF

size: NA
V: TRBV6-1
J: TRBJ1-2
D: TRBD1
DNA: TGTGCCAGCAGTGAGGCGCAGGGGGCTGGCTACACCTTC
CDR3: CASSEAQGAGYTF

size: few
V: TRBV2
J: TRBJ1-1
D: NA
DNA: TGTGCCAGCAGGGAAGAGAACGGGGTCACTGAAGCTTTCTTT
CDR3: CASREENGVTEAFF

size: once
V: TRBV12-3/TRBV12-4
J: TRBJ1-2
D: NA
DNA: TGTGCCACCGGGACCTTCGAAGGGGGCTACACCTTC
CDR3: CATGTFEGGYTF

size: NA
V: TRBV10-2
J: TRBJ2-1
D: NA
DNA: TGCGCCAGCAGTTTGACAACCGGTCGGCAATATGAGCAGTTCTTC
CDR3: CASSLTTGRQYEQFF

size: once
V: TRBV6-2/TRBV6-3
J: TRBJ1-2
D: TRBD1
DNA: TGTGCCAGCAGTTTCGACAGGGGGCAGAGCTATGGCTACACCTTC
CDR3: CASSFDRGQSYGYTF

size: NA
V: TRBV11-1
J: TRBJ1-1
D: NA
DNA: TGTGCCAGCAGCCACGGACAGCAAGAAGCTTTCTTT
CDR3: CASSHGQQEAFF

size: NA
V: TRBV10-3
J: TRBJ2-3
D: NA
DNA: TGTGCCATCAGCGTGGCGGGACAACTCACAGATACGCAGTATTTT
CDR3: CAISVAGQLTDTQYF

size: few
V: TRBV3-1/TRBV3-2
J: TRBJ2-1
D: NA
DNA: TGTGCCAGCAGCCGATTCCTAGAGAATGAGCAGTTCTTC
CDR3: CASSRFLENEQFF

size: NA
V: TRBV19
J: TRBJ1-2
D: NA
DNA: TGTGCCAGTAGTACCGCAGGGAGGCCACTTAATGGCTACACCTTC
CDR3: CASSTAGRPLNGYTF

size: NA
V: TRBV24-1
J: TRBJ2-7
D: NA
DNA: TGTGCCACCAGTGATTGGGGCAGCAAAACCTACGAGCAGTACTTC
CDR3: CATSDWGSKTYEQYF

size: NA
V: TRBV5-5
J: TRBJ2-7
D: TRBD1
DNA: TGTGCCAGCAGGAAACCGGGACAGGGGGTAGAGTACTTC
CDR3: CASRKPGQGVEYF

size: NA
V: TRBV16
J: TRBJ2-7
D: NA
DNA: TGTGCCAGCAGTCCCAACAGGGACAACTCCTACGAGCAGTACTTC
CDR3: CASSPNRDNSYEQYF

size: few
V: TRBV6-5
J: TRBJ2-7
D: NA
DNA: TGTGCCAGCAGCATAAACTACGAGCAGTACTTC
CDR3: CASSINYEQYF